These T cell receptor beta chains were read from a single sample in a study of T cell repertoires in cytomegalovirus infection. No antigen is known for these receptors. TCRdb analysed the reads with MiXCR anew, one entry per CDR3 protein. The table lists 450,000 to 550,000 distinct CDR3 sequences, under 45% of them singletons. The sequencing used cultured PBMCs, collected from culture after CMV antigen stimulation. Receptor source: a human donor in good health (CMV status not recorded). Some clones in this sample may be carry-over from other donors' samples. CDR3s include the opening cysteine and the closing phenylalanine or tryptophan. Fields, in order: clone size, V gene, J gene, D gene, CDR3 protein, CDR3 DNA. D genes are given only for firm matches. Some rows have no size entry. The others give once, few or many, or a class for an expanded clone.

>.|TRBV7-2|TRBJ2-3|.
CASSLGISAYTQYF
TGTGCCAGCAGCTTAGGAATTAGCGCATATACGCAGTATTTT
>.|TRBV7-8|TRBJ2-2|TRBD1
CASSPLTGAAGELFF
TGTGCCAGCAGCCCGCTAACAGGGGCGGCCGGGGAGCTGTTTTTT
>.|TRBV11-2|TRBJ2-7|.
CASSRTPGTNLLEQYF
TGTGCCAGCAGCCGGACCCCGGGAACGAACTTATTGGAGCAGTACTTC
>.|TRBV24-1|TRBJ2-3|.
CATSDFTWGRDTQYF
TGTGCCACCAGTGATTTTACCTGGGGTCGGGATACGCAGTATTTT
>.|TRBV6-8|TRBJ1-1|.
CASSGNGNTEAFF
TGTGCCAGCAGTGGTAATGGGAACACTGAAGCTTTCTTT
>few|TRBV20-1|TRBJ2-1|TRBD1
CSAGSGQSSYNEQFF
TGCAGTGCCGGATCGGGACAGAGCTCCTACAATGAGCAGTTCTTC
>.|TRBV2|TRBJ1-4|TRBD1
CASRDSGTVNEKLFF
TGTGCCAGCAGGGACTCCGGGACAGTCAATGAAAAACTGTTTTTT
>.|TRBV14|TRBJ2-2|.
CASSPSSRRTRSGELFF
TGTGCCAGCAGCCCGTCTTCCAGGAGGACAAGGTCCGGGGAGCTGTTTTTT
>.|TRBV4-1|TRBJ1-6|TRBD1
CASSQGRQGSYNSPLHF
TGCGCCAGCAGCCAGGGGAGACAGGGCTCCTATAATTCACCCCTCCACTTT
>.|TRBV2|TRBJ2-3|.
CASSAQGSTDTQYF
TGTGCCAGCAGTGCCCAGGGTAGCACAGATACGCAGTATTTT